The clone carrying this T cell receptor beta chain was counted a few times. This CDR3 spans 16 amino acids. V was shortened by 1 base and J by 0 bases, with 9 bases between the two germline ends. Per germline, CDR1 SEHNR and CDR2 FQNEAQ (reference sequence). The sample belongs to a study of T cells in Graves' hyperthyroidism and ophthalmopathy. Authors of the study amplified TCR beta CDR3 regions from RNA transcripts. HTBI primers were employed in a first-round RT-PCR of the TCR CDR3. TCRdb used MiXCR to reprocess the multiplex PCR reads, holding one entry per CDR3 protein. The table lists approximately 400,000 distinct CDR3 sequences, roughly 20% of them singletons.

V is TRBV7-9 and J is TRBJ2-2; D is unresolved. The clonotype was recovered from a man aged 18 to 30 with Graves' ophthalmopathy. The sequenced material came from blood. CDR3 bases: TGTGCCAGCAGCTTAGTGGCCCTAGCGAACACCGGGGAGCTGTTTTTT. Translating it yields CASSLVALANTGELFF.